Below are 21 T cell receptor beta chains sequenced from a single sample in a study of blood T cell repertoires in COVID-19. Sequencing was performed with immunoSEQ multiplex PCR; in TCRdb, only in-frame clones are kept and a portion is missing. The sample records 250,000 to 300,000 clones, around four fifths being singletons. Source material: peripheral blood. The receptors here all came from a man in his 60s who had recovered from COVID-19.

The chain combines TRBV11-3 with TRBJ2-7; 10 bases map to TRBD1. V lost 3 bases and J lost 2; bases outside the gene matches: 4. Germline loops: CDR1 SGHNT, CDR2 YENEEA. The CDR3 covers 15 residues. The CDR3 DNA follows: TGTGCCAGCAGCTTGAGACAGGGGGCGACCTACGAGCAGTACTTC. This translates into CASSLRQGATYEQYF. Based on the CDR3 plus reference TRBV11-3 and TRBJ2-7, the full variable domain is EAGVVQSPRYKIIEKKQPVAFWCNPISGHNTLYWYLQNLGQGPELLIRYENEEAVDDSQLPKDRFSAERLKGVDSTLKIQPAELGDSAVYLCASSLRQGATYEQYFGPGTRLTVT.

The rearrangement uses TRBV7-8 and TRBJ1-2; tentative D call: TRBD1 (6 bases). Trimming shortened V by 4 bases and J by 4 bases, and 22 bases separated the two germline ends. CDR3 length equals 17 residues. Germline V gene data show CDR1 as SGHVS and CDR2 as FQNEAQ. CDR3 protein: CASSSKTGSRVPYGYTF. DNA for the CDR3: TGTGCCAGCAGCTCGAAAACAGGGTCCAGGGTCCCCTATGGCTACACCTTC.

For the CDR3, the DNA is TGTGCCAGCACCGGGAGGAGTCCAGCACTATACGAGCAGTACTTC. It specifies CASTGRSPALYEQYF. The V and J genes are TRBV11-2 and TRBJ2-7; TRBD2 matches 7 bases. Germline assignment: CDR1 SGHAT and CDR2 FQNNGV. The V gene end was trimmed by 7 bases and the J gene end by 4 bases; junction bases not matched to a gene: 13. This CDR3 spans 15 amino acids.

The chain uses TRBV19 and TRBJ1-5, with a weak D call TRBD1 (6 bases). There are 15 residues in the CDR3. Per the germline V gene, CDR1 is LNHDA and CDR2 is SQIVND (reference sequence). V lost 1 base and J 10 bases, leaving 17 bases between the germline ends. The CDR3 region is CASSIAEGGPQPQHF. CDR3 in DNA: TGTGCCAGTAGTATAGCGGAGGGGGGGCCCCAACCCCAGCATTTT.

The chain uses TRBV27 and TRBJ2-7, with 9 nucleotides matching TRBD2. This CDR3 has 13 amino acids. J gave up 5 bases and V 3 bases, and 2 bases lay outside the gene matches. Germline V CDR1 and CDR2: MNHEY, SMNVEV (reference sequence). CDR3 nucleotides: TGTGCCAGCAGTTTGCGGGAGGGTAACGAGCAGTACTTC. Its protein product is CASSLREGNEQYF.

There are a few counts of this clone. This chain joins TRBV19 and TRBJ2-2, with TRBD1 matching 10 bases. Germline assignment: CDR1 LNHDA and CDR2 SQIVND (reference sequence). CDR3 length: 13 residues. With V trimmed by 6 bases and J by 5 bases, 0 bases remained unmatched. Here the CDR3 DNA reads TGTGCCAGTAGGGACAGGGGGACCGGGGAGCTGTTTTTT. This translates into CASRDRGTGELFF.

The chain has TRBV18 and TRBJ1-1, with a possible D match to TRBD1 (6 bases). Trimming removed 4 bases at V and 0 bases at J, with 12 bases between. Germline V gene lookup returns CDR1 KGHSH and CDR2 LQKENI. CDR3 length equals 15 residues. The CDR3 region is CASSRHGGLNTEAFF. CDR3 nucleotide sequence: TGTGCCAGCTCACGGCACGGGGGGCTGAACACTGAAGCTTTCTTT. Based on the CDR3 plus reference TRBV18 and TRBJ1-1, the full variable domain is NAGVMQNPRHLVRRRGQEARLRCSPMKGHSHVYWYRQLPEEGLKFMVYLQKENIIDESGMPKERFSAEFPKEGPSILRIQQVVRGDSAAYFCASSRHGGLNTEAFFGQGTRLTVV.

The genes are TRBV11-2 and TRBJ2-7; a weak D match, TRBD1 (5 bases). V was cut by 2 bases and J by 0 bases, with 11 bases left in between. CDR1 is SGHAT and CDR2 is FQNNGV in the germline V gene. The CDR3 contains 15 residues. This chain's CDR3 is CASSLSQGGSYEQYF. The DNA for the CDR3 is TGTGCCAGCAGCTTATCGCAGGGCGGCTCCTACGAGCAGTACTTC.

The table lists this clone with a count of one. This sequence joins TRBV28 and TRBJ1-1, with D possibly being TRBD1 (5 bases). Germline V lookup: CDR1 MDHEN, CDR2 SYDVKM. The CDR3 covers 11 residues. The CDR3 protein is CASRGITEAFF. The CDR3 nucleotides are TGTGCTTCGCGGGGGATCACTGAAGCTTTCTTT.

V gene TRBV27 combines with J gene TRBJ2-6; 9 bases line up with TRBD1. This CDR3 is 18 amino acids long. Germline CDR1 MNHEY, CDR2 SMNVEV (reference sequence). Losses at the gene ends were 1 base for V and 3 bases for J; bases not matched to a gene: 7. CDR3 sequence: CASSLLGQGGSGANVLTF. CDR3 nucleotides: TGTGCCAGCAGTTTATTGGGACAGGGCGGGAGTGGGGCCAACGTCCTGACTTTC.

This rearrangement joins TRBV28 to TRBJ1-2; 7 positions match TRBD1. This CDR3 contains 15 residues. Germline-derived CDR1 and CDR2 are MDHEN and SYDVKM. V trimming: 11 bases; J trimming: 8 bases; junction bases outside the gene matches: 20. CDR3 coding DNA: TGTGCCGTACCAGGGGGGAGACAGGGCGTGGGAGGCTACACCTTC. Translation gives CAVPGGRQGVGGYTF.

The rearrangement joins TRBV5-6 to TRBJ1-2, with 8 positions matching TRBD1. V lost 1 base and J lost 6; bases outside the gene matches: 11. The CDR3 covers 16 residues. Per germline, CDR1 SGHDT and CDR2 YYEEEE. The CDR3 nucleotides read TGTGCCAGCAGCTTGCGGGTGACAGGGGTAAGAGATGGCTACACCTTC. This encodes CASSLRVTGVRDGYTF.

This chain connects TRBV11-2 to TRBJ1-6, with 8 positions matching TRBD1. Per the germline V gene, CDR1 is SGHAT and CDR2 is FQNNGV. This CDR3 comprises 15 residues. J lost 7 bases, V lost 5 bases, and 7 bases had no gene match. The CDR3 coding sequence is TGTGCCAGCAGCCCCACGACAGGGGCCAATTCACCCCTCCACTTT. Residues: CASSPTTGANSPLHF.

The CDR3 is CASSSDRGPQHF. The DNA for the CDR3 is TGTGCCAGTAGTTCCGACCGGGGGCCCCAGCATTTT. The rearrangement joins TRBV19 to TRBJ1-5; D unresolved. Germline lookup yields CDR1 LNHDA and CDR2 SQIVND (reference sequence). The V end lost 5 bases, the J end lost 9 bases, and 11 bases lay between the germline ends. The CDR3 is 12 residues long.

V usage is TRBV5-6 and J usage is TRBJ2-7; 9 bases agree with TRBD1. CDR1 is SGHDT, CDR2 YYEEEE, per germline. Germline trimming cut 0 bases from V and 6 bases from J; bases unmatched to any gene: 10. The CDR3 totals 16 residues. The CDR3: CASSLAGTGKRPEQYF. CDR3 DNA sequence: TGTGCCAGCAGCTTGGCCGGGACAGGGAAACGTCCCGAGCAGTACTTC. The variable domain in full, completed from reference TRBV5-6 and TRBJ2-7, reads DAGVTQSPTHLIKTRGQQVTLRCSPKSGHDTVSWYQQALGQGPQFIFQYYEEEERQRGNFPDRFSGHQFPNYSSELNVNALLLGDSALYLCASSLAGTGKRPEQYFGPGTRLTVT.

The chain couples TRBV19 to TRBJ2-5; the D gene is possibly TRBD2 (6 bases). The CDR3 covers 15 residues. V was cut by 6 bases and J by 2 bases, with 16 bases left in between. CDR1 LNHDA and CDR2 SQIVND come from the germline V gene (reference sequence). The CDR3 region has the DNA TGTGCCAGTAGCACCGTCGGGACTCGACAAGAGACCCAGTACTTC. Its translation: CASSTVGTRQETQYF.

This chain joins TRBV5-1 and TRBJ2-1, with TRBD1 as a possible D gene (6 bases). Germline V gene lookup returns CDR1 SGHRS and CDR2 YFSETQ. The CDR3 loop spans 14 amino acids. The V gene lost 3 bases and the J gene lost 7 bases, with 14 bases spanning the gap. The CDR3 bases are TGCGCCAGCAGCTATCAGATGCAGGGGAATGAGCAGTTCTTC. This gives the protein CASSYQMQGNEQFF.

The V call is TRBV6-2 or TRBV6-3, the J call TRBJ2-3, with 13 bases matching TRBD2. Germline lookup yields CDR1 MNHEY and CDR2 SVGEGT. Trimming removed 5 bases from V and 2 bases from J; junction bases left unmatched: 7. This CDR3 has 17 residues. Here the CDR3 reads CASSPGLAGVNTDTQYF. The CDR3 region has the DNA TGTGCCAGCAGTCCCGGACTAGCGGGGGTTAACACAGATACGCAGTATTTT.

The CDR3 reads CASSELGRASFRETQYF. The DNA of the CDR3 is TGTGCCAGCAGTGAGTTGGGGAGAGCCAGCTTCCGGGAGACCCAGTACTTC. The rearrangement links TRBV6-1 to TRBJ2-5; D is perhaps TRBD2 (5 bases). The CDR3 covers 17 residues. V lost 3 bases, J lost 5 bases, and 22 bases lay in between. CDR1 and CDR2 from the germline V gene are MNHNS and SASEGT.

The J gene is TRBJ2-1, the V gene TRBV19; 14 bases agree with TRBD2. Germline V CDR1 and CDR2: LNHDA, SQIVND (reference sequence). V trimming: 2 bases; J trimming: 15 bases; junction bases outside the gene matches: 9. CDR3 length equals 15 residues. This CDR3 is CASSIKGLAGAAPFF. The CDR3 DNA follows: TGTGCCAGTAGTATAAAGGGACTAGCGGGGGCAGCGCCGTTCTTC.

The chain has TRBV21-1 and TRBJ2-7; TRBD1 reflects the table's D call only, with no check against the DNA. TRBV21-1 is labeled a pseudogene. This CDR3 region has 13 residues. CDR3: CASSKSQSYEQYF. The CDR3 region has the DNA TGTGCCAGCAGCAAGTCACAGAGCTACGAGCAGTACTTC.